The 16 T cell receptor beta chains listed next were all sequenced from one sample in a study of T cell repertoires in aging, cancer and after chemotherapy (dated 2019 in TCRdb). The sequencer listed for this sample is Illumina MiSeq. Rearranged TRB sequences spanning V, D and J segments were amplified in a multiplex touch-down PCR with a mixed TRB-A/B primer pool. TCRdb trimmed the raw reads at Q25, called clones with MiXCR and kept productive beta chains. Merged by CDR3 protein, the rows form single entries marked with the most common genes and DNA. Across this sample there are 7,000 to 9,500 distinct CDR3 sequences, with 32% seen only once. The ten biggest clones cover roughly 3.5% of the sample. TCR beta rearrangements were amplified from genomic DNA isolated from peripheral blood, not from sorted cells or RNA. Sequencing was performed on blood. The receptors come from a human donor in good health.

The CDR3, as DNA: TGTGCCAGTAGTATTTGGAGCACAAGCTATAATTCACCCCTCCACTTT. Encoded protein: CASSIWSTSYNSPLHF. The chain couples TRBV19 to TRBJ1-6, with D uncertain. CDR1 and CDR2 (germline): LNHDA, SQIVND (reference sequence). The CDR3 has 16 amino acids. V lost 3 bases, J lost 3 bases, and 12 bases lay in between. The full variable domain, its missing parts supplied by reference TRBV19 and TRBJ1-6, is DGGITQSPKYLFRKEGQNVTLSCEQNLNHDAMYWYRQDPGQGLRLIYYSQIVNDFQKGDIAEGYSVSREKKESFPLTVTSAQKNPTAFYLCASSIWSTSYNSPLHFGNGTRLTVT.

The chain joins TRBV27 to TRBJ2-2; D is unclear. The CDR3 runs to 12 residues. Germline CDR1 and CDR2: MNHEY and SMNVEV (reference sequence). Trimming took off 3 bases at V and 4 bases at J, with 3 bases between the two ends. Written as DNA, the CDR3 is TGTGCCAGCAGTTTTATCACCGGGGAGCTGTTTTTT. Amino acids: CASSFITGELFF.

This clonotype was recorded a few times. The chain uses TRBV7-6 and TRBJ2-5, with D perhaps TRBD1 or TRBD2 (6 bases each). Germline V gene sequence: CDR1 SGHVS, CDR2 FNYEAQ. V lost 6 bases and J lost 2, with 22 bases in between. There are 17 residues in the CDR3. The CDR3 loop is CASRGTVNRVTQETQYF. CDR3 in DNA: TGTGCCAGCAGGGGGACTGTGAACAGGGTGACACAAGAGACCCAGTACTTC.

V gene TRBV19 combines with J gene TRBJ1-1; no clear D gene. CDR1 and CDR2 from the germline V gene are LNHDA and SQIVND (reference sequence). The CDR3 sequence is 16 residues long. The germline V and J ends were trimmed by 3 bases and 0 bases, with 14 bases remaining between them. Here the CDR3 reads CASSISTAWLNTEAFF. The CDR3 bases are TGTGCCAGTAGTATCAGTACCGCTTGGCTGAACACTGAAGCTTTCTTT.

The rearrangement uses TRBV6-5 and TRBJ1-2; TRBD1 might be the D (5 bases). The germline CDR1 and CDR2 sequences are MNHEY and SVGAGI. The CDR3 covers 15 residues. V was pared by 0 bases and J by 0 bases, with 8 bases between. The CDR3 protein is CASSYSAGSNYGYTF. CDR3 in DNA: TGTGCCAGCAGTTACTCCGCAGGGTCTAACTATGGCTACACCTTC.

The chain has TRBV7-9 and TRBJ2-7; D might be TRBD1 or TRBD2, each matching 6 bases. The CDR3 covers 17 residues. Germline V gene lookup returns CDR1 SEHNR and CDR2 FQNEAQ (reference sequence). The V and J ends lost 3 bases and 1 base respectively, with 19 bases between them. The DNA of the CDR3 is TGTGCCAGCAGCTTGGGGGGCGACACCCGCTATTCCTACGAGCAGTACTTC. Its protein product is CASSLGGDTRYSYEQYF. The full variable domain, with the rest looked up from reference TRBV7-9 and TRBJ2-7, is DTGVSQNPRHKITKRGQNVTFRCDPISEHNRLYWYRQTLGQGPEFLTYFQNEAQLEKSRLLSDRFSAERPKGSFSTLEIQRTEQGDSAMYLCASSLGGDTRYSYEQYFGPGTRLTVT.

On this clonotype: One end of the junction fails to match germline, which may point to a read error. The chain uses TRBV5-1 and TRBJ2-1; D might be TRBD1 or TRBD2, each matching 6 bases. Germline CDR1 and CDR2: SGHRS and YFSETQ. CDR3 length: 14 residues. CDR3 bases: TGTGCCAGCAGCCGGACAGAGCGGGCCAATGAGCAGTTCTTC. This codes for CASSRTERANEQFF. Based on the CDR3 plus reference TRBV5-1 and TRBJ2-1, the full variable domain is KAGVTQTPRYLIKTRGQQVTLSCSPISGHRSVSWYQQTPGQGLQFLFEYFSETQRNKGNFPGRFSGRQFSNSRSEMNVSTLELGDSALYLCASSRTERANEQFFGPGTRLTVL.

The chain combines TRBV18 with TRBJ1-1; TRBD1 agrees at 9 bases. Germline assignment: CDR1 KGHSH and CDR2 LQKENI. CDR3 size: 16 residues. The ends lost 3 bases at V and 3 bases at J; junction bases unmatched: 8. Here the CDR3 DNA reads TGTGCCAGCTCACCGACTCGGGACAGGGTAGACACTGAAGCTTTCTTT. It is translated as CASSPTRDRVDTEAFF.

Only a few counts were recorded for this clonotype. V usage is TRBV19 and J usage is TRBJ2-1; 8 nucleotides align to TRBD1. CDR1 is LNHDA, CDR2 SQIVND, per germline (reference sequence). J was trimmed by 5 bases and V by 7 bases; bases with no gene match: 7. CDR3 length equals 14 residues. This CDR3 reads CASTDRGWNNEQFF. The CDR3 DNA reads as TGTGCCAGTACAGACAGGGGATGGAACAATGAGCAGTTCTTC.

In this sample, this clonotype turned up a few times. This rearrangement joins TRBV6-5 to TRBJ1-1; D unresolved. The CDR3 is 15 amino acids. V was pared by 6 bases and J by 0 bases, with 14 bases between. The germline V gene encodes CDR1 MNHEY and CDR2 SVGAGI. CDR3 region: CASSPMMTVNTEAFF. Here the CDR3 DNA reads TGTGCCAGCAGCCCAATGATGACGGTGAACACTGAAGCTTTCTTT.

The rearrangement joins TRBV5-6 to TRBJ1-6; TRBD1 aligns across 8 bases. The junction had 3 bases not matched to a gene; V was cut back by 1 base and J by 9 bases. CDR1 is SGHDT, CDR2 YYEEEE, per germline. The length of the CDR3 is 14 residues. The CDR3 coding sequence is TGTGCCAGCAGCTTGTGGGACAGGAGTTCACCCCTCCACTTT. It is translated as CASSLWDRSSPLHF.

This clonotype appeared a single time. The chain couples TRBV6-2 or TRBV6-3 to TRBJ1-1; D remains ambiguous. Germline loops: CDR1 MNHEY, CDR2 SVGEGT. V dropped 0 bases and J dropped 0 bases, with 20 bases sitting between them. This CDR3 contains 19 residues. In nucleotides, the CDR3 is TGTGCCAGCAGTTACTCTTATACGGCGGGTCGGCCTATGAACACTGAAGCTTTCTTT. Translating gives CASSYSYTAGRPMNTEAFF.

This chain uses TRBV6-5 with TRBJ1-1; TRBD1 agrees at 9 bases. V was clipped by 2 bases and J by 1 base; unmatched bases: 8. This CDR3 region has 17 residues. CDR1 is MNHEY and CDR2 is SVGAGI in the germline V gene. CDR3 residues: CASSYGTGLTKNTEAFF. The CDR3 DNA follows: TGTGCCAGCAGTTACGGGACAGGGCTCACCAAGAACACTGAAGCTTTCTTT.

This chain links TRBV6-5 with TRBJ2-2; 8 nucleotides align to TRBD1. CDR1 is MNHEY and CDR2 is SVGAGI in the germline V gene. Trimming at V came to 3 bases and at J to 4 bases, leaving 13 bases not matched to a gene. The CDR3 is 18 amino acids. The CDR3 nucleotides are TGTGCCAGCAGTTATTCCAGGACAGGGCCTATATCCACCGGGGAGCTGTTTTTT. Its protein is CASSYSRTGPISTGELFF.

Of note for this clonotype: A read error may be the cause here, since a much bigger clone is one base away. The CDR3 sequence is CATSRVGGTDKQYF. In DNA, the CDR3 is TGTGCCACCAGCAGAGTCGGGGGCACAGATAAGCAGTATTTT. This chain joins TRBV15 and TRBJ2-3, with D perhaps given as TRBD1 or TRBD2 (6 bases each). The germline V gene encodes CDR1 LNHNV and CDR2 YYDKDF (reference sequence). The CDR3 consists of 14 residues. The full variable domain, with the rest looked up from reference TRBV15 and TRBJ2-3, is DAMVIQNPRYQVTQFGKPVTLSCSQTLNHNVMYWYQQKSSQAPKLLFHYYDKDFNNEADTPDNFQSRRPNTSFCFLDIRSPGLGDTAMYLCATSRVGGTDKQYFGPGTRLTVL.

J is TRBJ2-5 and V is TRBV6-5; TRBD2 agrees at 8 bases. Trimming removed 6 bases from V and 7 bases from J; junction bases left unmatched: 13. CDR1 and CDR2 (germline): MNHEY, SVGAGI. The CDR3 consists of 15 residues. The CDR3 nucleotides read TGTGCCAGCAGGGGGAGCGGGGGCTTCCCGGGGACCCAGTACTTC. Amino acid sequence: CASRGSGGFPGTQYF.